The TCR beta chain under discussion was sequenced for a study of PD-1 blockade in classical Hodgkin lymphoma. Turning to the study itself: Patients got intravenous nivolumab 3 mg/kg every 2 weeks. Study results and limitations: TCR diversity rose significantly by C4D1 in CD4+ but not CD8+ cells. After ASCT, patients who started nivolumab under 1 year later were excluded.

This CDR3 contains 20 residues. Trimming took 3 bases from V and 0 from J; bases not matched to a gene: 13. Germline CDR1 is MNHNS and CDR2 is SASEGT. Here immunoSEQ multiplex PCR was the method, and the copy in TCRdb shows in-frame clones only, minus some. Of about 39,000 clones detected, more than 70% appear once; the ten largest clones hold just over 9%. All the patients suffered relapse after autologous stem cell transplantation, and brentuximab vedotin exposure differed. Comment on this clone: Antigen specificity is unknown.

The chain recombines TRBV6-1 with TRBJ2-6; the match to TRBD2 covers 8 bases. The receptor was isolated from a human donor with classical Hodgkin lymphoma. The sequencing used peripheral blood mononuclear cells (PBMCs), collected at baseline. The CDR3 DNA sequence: TGTGCCAGCAGTGAGAGGGGAGGTGGTAGCGGGGCCTCTGGGGCCAACGTCCTGACTTTC. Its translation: CASSERGGGSGASGANVLTF.